This T cell receptor (beta chain) derives from a study of beta chain features in type 1 diabetes. V lost 0 bases, J lost 6 bases, and 10 bases lay in between. CDR1 is SGDLS, CDR2 YYNGEE, per germline. The CDR3 covers 14 residues. The study reverse transcribed the entire isolated RNA, so it sequenced expressed TCRB transcripts. This table comes from immunoSEQ multiplex PCR, and its TCRdb copy is limited to in-frame clones, with some not included. The sample holds roughly 450,000 clones; around 10% are singletons and the top ten take 0.045% to 0.05%. In regard to this clone: Its matching antigen is unknown. Distinct nucleotide sequences in the sample also encode this CDR3.

Study-level results: A potential PCR bias toward shorter templates would be equal in patient and control samples. Among patients, naive, central memory and Treg TCRB repertoires appeared more similar than among healthy donors. There was a moderate but significant shortening of TCRB CDR3s in all four CD4+ subsets of Type 1 diabetes patients.

The J gene is TRBJ1-5, the V gene TRBV9; no definite D call. This receptor was taken from a woman aged 18-29 years in good health. Sequenced: naive CD4+ T cells from blood. The chain's CDR3 is CASSVEGSGQPQHF. The CDR3 DNA sequence: TGTGCCAGCAGCGTAGAAGGGTCCGGTCAGCCCCAGCATTTT. Full variable domain (rest looked up from reference TRBV9 and TRBJ1-5): DSGVTQTPKHLITATGQRVTLRCSPRSGDLSVYWYQQSLDQGLQFLIQYYNGEERAKGNILERFSAQQFPDLHSELNLSSLELGDSALYFCASSVEGSGQPQHFGDGTRLSIL.